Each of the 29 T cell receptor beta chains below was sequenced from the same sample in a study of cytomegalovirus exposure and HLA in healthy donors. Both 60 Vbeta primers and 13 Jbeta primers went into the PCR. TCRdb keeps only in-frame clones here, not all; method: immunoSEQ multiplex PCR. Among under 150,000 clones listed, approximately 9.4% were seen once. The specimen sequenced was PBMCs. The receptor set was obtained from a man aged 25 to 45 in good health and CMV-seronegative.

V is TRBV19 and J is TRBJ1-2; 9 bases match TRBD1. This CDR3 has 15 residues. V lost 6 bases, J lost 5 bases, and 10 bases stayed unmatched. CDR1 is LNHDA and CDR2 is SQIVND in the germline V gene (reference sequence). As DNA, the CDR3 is TGTGCCAGTAGCACCTTACAGGGGGCGGATTATGGCTACACCTTC. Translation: CASSTLQGADYGYTF. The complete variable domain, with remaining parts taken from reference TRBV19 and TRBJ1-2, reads DGGITQSPKYLFRKEGQNVTLSCEQNLNHDAMYWYRQDPGQGLRLIYYSQIVNDFQKGDIAEGYSVSREKKESFPLTVTSAQKNPTAFYLCASSTLQGADYGYTFGSGTRLTVV.

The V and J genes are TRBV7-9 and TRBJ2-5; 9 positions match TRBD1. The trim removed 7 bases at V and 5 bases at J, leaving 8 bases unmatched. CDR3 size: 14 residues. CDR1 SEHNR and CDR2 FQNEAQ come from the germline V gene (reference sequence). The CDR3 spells CASTRTGVGETQYF. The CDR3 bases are TGTGCCAGCACCCGGACAGGGGTGGGGGAGACCCAGTACTTC.

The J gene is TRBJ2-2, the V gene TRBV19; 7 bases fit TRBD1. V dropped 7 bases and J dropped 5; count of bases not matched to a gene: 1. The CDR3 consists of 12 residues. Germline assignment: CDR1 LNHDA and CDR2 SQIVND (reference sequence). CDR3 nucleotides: TGTGCCAGTAAGGGGGCGACCGGGGAGCTGTTTTTT. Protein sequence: CASKGATGELFF. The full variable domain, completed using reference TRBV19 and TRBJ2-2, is DGGITQSPKYLFRKEGQNVTLSCEQNLNHDAMYWYRQDPGQGLRLIYYSQIVNDFQKGDIAEGYSVSREKKESFPLTVTSAQKNPTAFYLCASKGATGELFFGEGSRLTVL.

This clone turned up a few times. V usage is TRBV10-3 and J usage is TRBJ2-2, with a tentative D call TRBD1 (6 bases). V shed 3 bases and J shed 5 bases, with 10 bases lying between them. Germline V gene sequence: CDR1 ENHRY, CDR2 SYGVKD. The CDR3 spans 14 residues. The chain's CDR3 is CAISETGSTGELFF. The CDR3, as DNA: TGTGCCATCAGTGAAACAGGGTCTACCGGGGAGCTGTTTTTT.

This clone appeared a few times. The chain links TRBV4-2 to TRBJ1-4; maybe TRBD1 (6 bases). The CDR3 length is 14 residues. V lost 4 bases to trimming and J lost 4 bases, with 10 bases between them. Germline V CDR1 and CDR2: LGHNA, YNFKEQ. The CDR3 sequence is CASSPTGLNEKLFF. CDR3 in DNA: TGTGCCAGCAGCCCGACAGGACTTAATGAAAAACTGTTTTTT.

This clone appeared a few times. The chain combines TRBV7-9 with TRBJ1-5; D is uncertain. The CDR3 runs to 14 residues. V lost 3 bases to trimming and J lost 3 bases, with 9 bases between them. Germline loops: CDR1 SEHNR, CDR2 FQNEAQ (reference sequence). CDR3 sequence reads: CASSLGGNNQPQHF. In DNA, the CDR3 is TGTGCCAGCAGCTTGGGAGGGAACAATCAGCCCCAGCATTTT.

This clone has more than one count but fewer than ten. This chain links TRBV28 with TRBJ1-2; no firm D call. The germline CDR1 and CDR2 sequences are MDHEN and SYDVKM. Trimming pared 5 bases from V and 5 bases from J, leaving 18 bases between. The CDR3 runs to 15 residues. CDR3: CASSEGGREGYGYTF. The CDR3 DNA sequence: TGTGCCAGCAGTGAGGGCGGAAGGGAGGGATATGGCTACACCTTC.

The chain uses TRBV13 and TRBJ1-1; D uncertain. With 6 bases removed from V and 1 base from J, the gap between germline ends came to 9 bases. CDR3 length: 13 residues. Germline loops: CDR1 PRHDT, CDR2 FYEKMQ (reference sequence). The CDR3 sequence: CASRLTGNTEAFF. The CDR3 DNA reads TGTGCCAGCAGGCTTACGGGGAACACTGAAGCTTTCTTT.

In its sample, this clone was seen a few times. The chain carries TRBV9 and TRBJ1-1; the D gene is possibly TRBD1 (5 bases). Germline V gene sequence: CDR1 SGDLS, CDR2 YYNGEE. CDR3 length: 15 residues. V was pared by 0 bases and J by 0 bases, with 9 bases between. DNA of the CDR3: TGTGCCAGCAGCGTAGAAGGGGCCTTGAACACTGAAGCTTTCTTT. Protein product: CASSVEGALNTEAFF.

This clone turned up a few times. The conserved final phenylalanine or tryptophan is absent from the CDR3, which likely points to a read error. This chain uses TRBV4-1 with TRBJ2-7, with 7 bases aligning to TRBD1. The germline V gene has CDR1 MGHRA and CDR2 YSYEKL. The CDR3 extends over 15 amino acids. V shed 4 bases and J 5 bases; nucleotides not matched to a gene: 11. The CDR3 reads CASSLSTGLFDEQYL. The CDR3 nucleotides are TGCGCCAGCAGCCTATCGACAGGGTTGTTTGACGAGCAGTACCTC.

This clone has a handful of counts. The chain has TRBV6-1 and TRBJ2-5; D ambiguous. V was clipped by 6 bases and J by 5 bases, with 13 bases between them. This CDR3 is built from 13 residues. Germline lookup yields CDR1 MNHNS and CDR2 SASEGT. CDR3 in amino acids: CASRTWVEETQYF. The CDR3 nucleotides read TGTGCCAGCAGAACGTGGGTGGAGGAGACCCAGTACTTC.

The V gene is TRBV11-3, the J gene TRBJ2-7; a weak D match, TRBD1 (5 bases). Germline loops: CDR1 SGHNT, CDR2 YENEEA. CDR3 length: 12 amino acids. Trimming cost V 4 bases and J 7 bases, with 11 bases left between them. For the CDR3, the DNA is TGTGCCAGCAGCTATCAGGGAAGGGAGCAGTACTTC. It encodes CASSYQGREQYF. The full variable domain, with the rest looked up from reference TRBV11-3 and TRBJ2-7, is EAGVVQSPRYKIIEKKQPVAFWCNPISGHNTLYWYLQNLGQGPELLIRYENEEAVDDSQLPKDRFSAERLKGVDSTLKIQPAELGDSAVYLCASSYQGREQYFGPGTRLTVT.

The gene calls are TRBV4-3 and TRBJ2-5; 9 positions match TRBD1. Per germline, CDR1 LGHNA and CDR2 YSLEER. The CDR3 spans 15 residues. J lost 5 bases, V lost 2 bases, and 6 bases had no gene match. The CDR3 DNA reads TGCGCCAGCAGCCAATCAGGACAGGGGTGGGAGACCCAGTACTTC. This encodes CASSQSGQGWETQYF.

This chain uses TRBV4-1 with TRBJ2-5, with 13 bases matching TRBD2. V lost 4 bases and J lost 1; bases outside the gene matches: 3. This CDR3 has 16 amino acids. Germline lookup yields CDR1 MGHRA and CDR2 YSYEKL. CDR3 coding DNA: TGCGCCAGCAGCCCCCGGACTAGCGGGGGCCAAGAGACCCAGTACTTC. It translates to CASSPRTSGGQETQYF.

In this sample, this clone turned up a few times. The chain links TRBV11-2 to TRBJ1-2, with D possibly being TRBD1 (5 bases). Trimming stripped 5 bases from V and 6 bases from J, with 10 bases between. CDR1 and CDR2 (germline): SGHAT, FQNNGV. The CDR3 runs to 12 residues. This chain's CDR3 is CASSAEGNGYTF. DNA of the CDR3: TGTGCCAGCAGCGCGGAGGGGAATGGCTACACCTTC.

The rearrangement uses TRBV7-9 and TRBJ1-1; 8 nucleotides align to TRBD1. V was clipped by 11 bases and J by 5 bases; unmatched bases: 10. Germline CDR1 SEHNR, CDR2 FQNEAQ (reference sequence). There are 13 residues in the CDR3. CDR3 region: CAGKTGEGTEAFF. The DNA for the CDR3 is TGTGCCGGGAAGACAGGGGAGGGAACTGAAGCTTTCTTT.

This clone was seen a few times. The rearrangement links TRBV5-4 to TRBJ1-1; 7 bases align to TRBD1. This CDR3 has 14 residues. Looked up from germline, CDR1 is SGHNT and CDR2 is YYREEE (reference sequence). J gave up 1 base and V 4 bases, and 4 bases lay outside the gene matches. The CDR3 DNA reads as TGTGCCAGCAGCCTGGGACAGAAGAACACTGAAGCTTTCTTT. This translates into CASSLGQKNTEAFF.

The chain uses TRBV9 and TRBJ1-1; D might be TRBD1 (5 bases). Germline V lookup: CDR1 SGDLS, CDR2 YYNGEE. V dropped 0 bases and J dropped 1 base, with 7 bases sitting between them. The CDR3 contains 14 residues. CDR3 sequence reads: CASSVARENTEAFF. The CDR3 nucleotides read TGTGCCAGCAGCGTAGCCAGGGAGAACACTGAAGCTTTCTTT.

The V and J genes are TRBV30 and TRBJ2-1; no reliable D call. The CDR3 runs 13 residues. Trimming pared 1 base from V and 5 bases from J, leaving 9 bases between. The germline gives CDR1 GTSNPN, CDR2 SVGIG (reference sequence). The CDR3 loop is CAWSGGSNNEQFF. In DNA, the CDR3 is TGTGCCTGGAGTGGAGGCTCTAACAATGAGCAGTTCTTC.

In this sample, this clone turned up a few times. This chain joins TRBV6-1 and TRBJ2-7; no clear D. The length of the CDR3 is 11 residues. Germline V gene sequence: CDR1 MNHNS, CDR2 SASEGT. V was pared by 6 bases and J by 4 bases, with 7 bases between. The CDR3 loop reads CASSLRYEQYF. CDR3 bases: TGTGCCAGCAGCCTCAGGTACGAGCAGTACTTC.

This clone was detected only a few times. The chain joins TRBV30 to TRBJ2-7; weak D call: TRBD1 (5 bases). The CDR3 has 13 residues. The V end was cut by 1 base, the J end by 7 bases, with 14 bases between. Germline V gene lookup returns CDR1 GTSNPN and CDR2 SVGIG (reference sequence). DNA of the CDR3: TGTGCCTGGAGTGAAGGGCAGGGTGGTGAGCAGTACTTC. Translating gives CAWSEGQGGEQYF.

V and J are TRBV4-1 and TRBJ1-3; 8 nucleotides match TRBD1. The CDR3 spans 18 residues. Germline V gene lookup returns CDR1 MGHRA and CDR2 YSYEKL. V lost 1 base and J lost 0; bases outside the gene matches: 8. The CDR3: CASSQGLTGGSSGNTIYF. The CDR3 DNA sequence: TGCGCCAGCAGCCAAGGTCTAACAGGGGGGAGCTCTGGAAACACCATATATTTT.

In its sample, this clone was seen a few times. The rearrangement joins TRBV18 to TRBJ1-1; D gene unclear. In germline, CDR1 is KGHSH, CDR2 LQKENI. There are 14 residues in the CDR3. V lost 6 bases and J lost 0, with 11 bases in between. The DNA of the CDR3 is TGTGCCAGCTCTGAGACCGGGATGAACACTGAAGCTTTCTTT. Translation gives CASSETGMNTEAFF.

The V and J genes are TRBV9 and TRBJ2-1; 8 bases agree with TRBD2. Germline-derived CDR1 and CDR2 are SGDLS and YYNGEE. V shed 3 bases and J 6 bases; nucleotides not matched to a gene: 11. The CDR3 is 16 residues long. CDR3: CASSAHFSGATNEQFF. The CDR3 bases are TGTGCCAGCAGCGCTCATTTTAGCGGGGCTACCAATGAGCAGTTCTTC.

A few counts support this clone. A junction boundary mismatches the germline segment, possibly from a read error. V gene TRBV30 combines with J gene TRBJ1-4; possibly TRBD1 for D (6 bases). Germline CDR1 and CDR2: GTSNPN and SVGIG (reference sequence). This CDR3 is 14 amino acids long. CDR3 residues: CAWSAGTTNEKLFF. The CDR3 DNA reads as TGTGCCTGGAGTGCCGGGACAACAAATGAAAAACTGTTTTTT.

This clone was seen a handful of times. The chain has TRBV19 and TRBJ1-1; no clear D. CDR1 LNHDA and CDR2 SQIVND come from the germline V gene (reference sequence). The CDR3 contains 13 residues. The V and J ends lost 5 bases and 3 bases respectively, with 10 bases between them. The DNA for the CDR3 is TGTGCCAGTAGTCCCCGACACTACACTGAAGCTTTCTTT. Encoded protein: CASSPRHYTEAFF.

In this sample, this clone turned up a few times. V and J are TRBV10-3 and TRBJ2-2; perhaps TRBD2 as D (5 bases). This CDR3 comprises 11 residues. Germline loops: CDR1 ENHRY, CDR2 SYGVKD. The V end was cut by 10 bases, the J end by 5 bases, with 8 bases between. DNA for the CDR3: TGTGCCACGAGGAGGACCGGGGAGCTGTTTTTT. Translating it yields CATRRTGELFF.

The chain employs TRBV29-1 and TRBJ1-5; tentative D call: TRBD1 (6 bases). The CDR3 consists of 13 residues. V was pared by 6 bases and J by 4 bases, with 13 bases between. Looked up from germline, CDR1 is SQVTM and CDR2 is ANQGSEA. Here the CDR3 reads CSVATGTNQPQHF. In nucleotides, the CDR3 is TGCAGCGTCGCGACAGGAACTAATCAGCCCCAGCATTTT.

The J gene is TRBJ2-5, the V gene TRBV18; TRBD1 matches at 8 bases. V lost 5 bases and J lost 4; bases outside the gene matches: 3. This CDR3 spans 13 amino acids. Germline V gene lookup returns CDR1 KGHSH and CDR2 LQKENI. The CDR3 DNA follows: TGTGCCAGCTCAACGGACAGGGCAGAGACCCAGTACTTC. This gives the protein CASSTDRAETQYF.